The entry below gives a single T cell receptor (beta chain) sequence along with its context. This clone has just a few counts. Its antigen has not been determined. There are no base qualities to consult, and no much larger clone falls within one base. The immunoSEQ Assay, a bias-controlled multiplex PCR, was used to amplify TCRbeta CDR3 regions from genomic DNA. The study's processing was this. Within the assay, amplification of reference gene primers was used to estimate how many nucleated cells each sample contained. To quantify the absolute abundance of each unique TCRbeta CDR3 rearrangement, sequence reads were collapsed and filtered. For each sample, productive Simpson clonality was calculated as the square root of Simpson's diversity index across productive rearrangements. The immuneACCESS repertoire file appears here via TCRdb, limited to in-frame rearrangements. These files lack a portion of the clones; in checked studies, under half of the deficit traces to unresolved V genes, and the cause of the others is not known. That table gives V, J and clone size, and the DNA gave D and trimming. The sample contains some 150,000 clones, about 82% of them found a single time. The ten top clones hold about 3.2% of the sample.

This specimen belongs to a study of blood T cell repertoires in COVID-19 (dated by TCRdb to 2019 to 2021). About the study as a whole: The collaborator samples originated in the United States, Italy and Spain and spanned the acute and convalescent phases of COVID-19. A de-identified subject ID, COVID-19 status, age in years and sex were almost always included in the sample metadata. The prospective study material was composed of cDNA or gDNA derived from T cells, B-cell-depleted T cells, or PBMCs. The samples were drawn from two sources: the first 160 participants of the ongoing ImmuneRACE study, and approximately 1,300 subjects contributed by 6 global collaborators. The repertoires were made available in a free public database intended to serve as a resource for research on the immune response to SARS-CoV-2. Subjects who had been exposed to COVID-19, were actively infected with it, or had recovered from it provided the deeply sampled blood TCRbeta repertoires that made up the dataset. Where HLA class I and class II types were available, the types were taken from metadata supplied by the sample provider, not from assay-based typing. Summary of the overall study and its limitations: The amount of clinical and demographic metadata varied by source and participant and was provided uncurated.

The collaborating institutions used their own protocols to collect whole blood in K2EDTA tubes. For TCRbeta analysis, collaborators shipped samples as frozen whole blood, isolated PBMCs, or DNA extracted from either of those sample types. From a lookup of the germline V gene (reference sequence), CDR1 and CDR2 are SGHNT and YYREEE. Spanning cysteine to phenylalanine, the CDR3 consists of 16 amino acids. Left in the record is the CDR3 DNA by itself, 48 bases read in frame from the first base. For this chain, trimming is 2 bases at the V end and 7 bases at the J end, and the number of junction bases without a gene match is 7.

The chain uses TRBV5-4 and TRBJ2-1; 12 of the junction bases match TRBD2. This receptor was taken from a woman aged 40 to 49 with active or convalescent COVID-19. Sequences were obtained from peripheral blood. The CDR3 region reads CASSFPSGTSGNEQFF. The DNA reads TGTGCCAGCAGCTTCCCCTCCGGGACTAGCGGGAATGAGCAGTTCTTC.